Presented here are 24 T cell receptor beta chains from one specimen sequenced in a study of control samples from healthy donors and cancer patients. Sequenced by immunoSEQ multiplex PCR; TCRdb stores in-frame clones only, minus some. The sample yields roughly 190,000 clones, 91% seen once. Input material: blood. The receptors originated from a woman in her 30s in good health.

V is TRBV28 and J is TRBJ1-4; D not resolved. The length of the CDR3 is 11 residues. CDR1 and CDR2 (germline): MDHEN, SYDVKM. V lost 6 bases to trimming and J lost 11 bases, with 10 bases between them. This CDR3 reads CASSPGWKLFF. The CDR3 DNA is TGTGCCAGCAGCCCCGGATGGAAACTGTTTTTT.

The chain has TRBV24-1 and TRBJ2-5; 10 bases fit TRBD1. From germline, CDR1 is KGHDR and CDR2 SFDVKD. The CDR3 runs 16 residues. Germline trimming cut 3 bases from V and 4 bases from J; bases unmatched to any gene: 7. CDR3 sequence reads: CATSDPDRGRGETQYF. CDR3 nucleotide sequence: TGTGCCACCAGTGATCCCGACAGGGGGCGTGGAGAGACCCAGTACTTC.

The chain is built from TRBV6-2 or TRBV6-3 and TRBJ2-3; maybe TRBD1 (5 bases). The germline V and J ends were trimmed by 4 bases and 4 bases, with 12 bases remaining between them. CDR3 length: 14 residues. CDR1 MNHEY and CDR2 SVGEGT come from the germline V gene. Here the CDR3 DNA reads TGTGCCAGCAGTTGGGCAGGGTACTCAGATACGCAGTATTTT. Translation gives CASSWAGYSDTQYF.

This rearrangement joins TRBV7-2 to TRBJ1-1; D perhaps matches TRBD1 (5 bases). The CDR3 sequence is 14 residues long. Germline CDR1 and CDR2: SGHTA and FQGNSA. Trimming left V 1 base short and J 2 bases short, with 8 bases between. CDR3: CASSLGGFNTEAFF. The CDR3 nucleotides are TGTGCCAGCAGCTTAGGGGGGTTTAACACTGAAGCTTTCTTT.

The CDR3 sequence: CASSSPGSKNIQYF. The DNA for the CDR3 is TGTGCCAGCAGCTCCCCAGGGTCCAAAAACATTCAGTACTTC. The gene calls are TRBV7-2 and TRBJ2-4, with TRBD1 as a possible D gene (5 bases). The CDR3 consists of 14 residues. Germline V gives CDR1 SGHTA, CDR2 FQGNSA. V lost 4 bases, J lost 2 bases, and 9 bases lay in between. The full variable domain, rest sourced from reference TRBV7-2 and TRBJ2-4, is GAGVSQSPSNKVTEKGKDVELRCDPISGHTALYWYRQSLGQGLEFLIYFQGNSAPDKSGLPSDRFSAERTGGSVSTLTIQRTQQEDSAVYLCASSSPGSKNIQYFGAGTRLSVL.

V is TRBV5-6 and J is TRBJ1-3; TRBD1 matches 10 bases. The length of the CDR3 is 15 residues. Germline CDR1 is SGHDT and CDR2 is YYEEEE. The junction had 1 base not matched to a gene; V was cut back by 1 base and J by 3 bases. The CDR3 protein is CASSLRTGGGNTIYF. The CDR3 coding sequence is TGTGCCAGCAGCTTGAGGACAGGGGGTGGAAACACCATATATTTT.

This clone was counted between two and nine times. The rearrangement joins TRBV5-1 to TRBJ2-1; 8 bases are a match to TRBD2. Trimming took 2 bases from V and 4 from J; bases not matched to a gene: 8. Looked up from germline, CDR1 is SGHRS and CDR2 is YFSETQ. The CDR3 has 16 residues. CDR3 DNA: TGCGCCAGCAGCTTCGGGACTAGTGCGGTTTACAATGAGCAGTTCTTC. Protein: CASSFGTSAVYNEQFF.

V usage is TRBV13 and J usage is TRBJ2-3; the D call may be TRBD1 or TRBD2 (5 bases each). The CDR3 sequence is 15 residues long. With 5 bases removed from V and 0 bases from J, the gap between germline ends came to 12 bases. The germline V gene has CDR1 PRHDT and CDR2 FYEKMQ (reference sequence). The CDR3: CASSPSGPSTDTQYF. CDR3 nucleotides: TGTGCCAGCAGCCCTTCGGGACCAAGCACAGATACGCAGTATTTT.

The V call is TRBV25-1, the J call TRBJ2-5; D may correspond to TRBD1 or TRBD2 (5 bases each). Germline V gives CDR1 MGHDK, CDR2 SYGVNS. The CDR3 length is 14 residues. V lost 6 bases, J lost 0 bases, and 11 bases lay in between. CDR3 coding DNA: TGTGCCAGCAGGACCAGGGAGTACCAAGAGACCCAGTACTTC. Its translation: CASRTREYQETQYF.

This chain connects TRBV6-4 to TRBJ2-7; no clear D. In germline, CDR1 is MRHNA, CDR2 SNTAGT. The length of the CDR3 is 14 residues. V was cut by 0 bases and J by 0 bases, with 6 bases left in between. The CDR3 DNA follows: TGTGCCAGCAGTGACTCGCTTGGCTCCTACGAGCAGTACTTC. This codes for CASSDSLGSYEQYF.

The rearrangement joins TRBV11-2 to TRBJ2-3; 13 positions match TRBD2. Germline V gene lookup returns CDR1 SGHAT and CDR2 FQNNGV. The junction had 7 bases not matched to a gene; V was cut back by 3 bases and J by 4 bases. The CDR3 is made up of 17 amino acids. Here the CDR3 DNA reads TGTGCCAGCAGCTTCAGACTAGCGGGAGGATTGGCAGATACGCAGTATTTT. The encoded protein is CASSFRLAGGLADTQYF.

This chain joins TRBV6-1 and TRBJ1-2, with no clear D. CDR3 length: 13 residues. Germline CDR1 MNHNS, CDR2 SASEGT. The ends were cut back, 2 bases at V and 3 bases at J, with 7 bases in the middle. The CDR3 reads CASSEPGYYGYTF. The CDR3, as DNA: TGTGCCAGCAGTGAACCAGGATACTATGGCTACACCTTC.

The chain is built from TRBV7-3 and TRBJ2-1, with unresolved D. Germline lookup yields CDR1 SGHTA and CDR2 FQGTGA. Between the trimmed V and J ends, which lost 2 bases and 0 bases, there was a span of 8 bases. The CDR3 consists of 15 residues. The CDR3 protein is CASSLASFSYNEQFF. DNA for the CDR3: TGTGCCAGCAGCTTAGCGAGTTTCTCCTACAATGAGCAGTTCTTC.

The chain has TRBV27 and TRBJ2-2; possibly TRBD1 for D (6 bases). Trimming pared 5 bases from V and 0 bases from J, leaving 13 bases between. Germline values: CDR1 MNHEY, CDR2 SMNVEV (reference sequence). This CDR3 is built from 16 residues. For the CDR3, the DNA is TGTGCCAGCAGTACCACAGGGAGAGCGAACACCGGGGAGCTGTTTTTT. Its translation: CASSTTGRANTGELFF.

The rearrangement joins TRBV3-1 (or the pseudogene TRBV3-2) to TRBJ2-1, with 11 bases aligning to TRBD2. CDR3 length: 15 residues. Looked up from germline, CDR1 is LGHDT and CDR2 is YNNKEL (reference sequence). Trimming cost V 1 base and J 7 bases; bases outside gene matches: 3. DNA for the CDR3: TGTGCCAGCAGCCAAGGATCTAGCGGGAGGAATGAGCAGTTCTTC. Translated, it gives CASSQGSSGRNEQFF.

As concerns this clone: Other DNA sequences in the same sample also yield this CDR3. The CDR3 bases are TGTGCCAGCAGTTTCGGGACAGGGGATGGCTACACCTTC. Amino acids: CASSFGTGDGYTF. The J gene is TRBJ1-2, the V gene TRBV28, with 10 nucleotides matching TRBD1. The CDR3 runs to 13 residues. Germline V gives CDR1 MDHEN, CDR2 SYDVKM. Losses at the gene ends were 3 bases for V and 6 bases for J; bases not matched to a gene: 1.

The gene calls are TRBV5-4 and TRBJ1-4, with 9 positions matching TRBD1. The J segment lost 10 bases and the V segment lost 4 bases, leaving 8 bases of the junction unmatched. Germline CDR1 is SGHNT and CDR2 is YYREEE (reference sequence). CDR3 length equals 14 residues. CDR3 DNA: TGTGCCAGCAGCGCCGGGACAGGGATTAGAAAACTGTTTTTT. Translated: CASSAGTGIRKLFF.

The chain is built from TRBV10-3 and TRBJ1-1, with 8 bases matching TRBD1. The CDR3 extends over 14 amino acids. The V gene's germline CDR1 is ENHRY and CDR2 SYGVKD. V trimming: 6 bases; J trimming: 2 bases; junction bases outside the gene matches: 5. CDR3 sequence: CAISQGASNTEAFF. Written as DNA, the CDR3 is TGTGCCATCAGCCAGGGGGCCTCTAACACTGAAGCTTTCTTT.

The chain is built from TRBV19 and TRBJ2-1; 15 nucleotides agree with TRBD2. Germline CDR1 reads LNHDA; CDR2 reads SQIVND (reference sequence). The CDR3 loop spans 14 amino acids. V gave up 6 bases and J gave up 9 bases; unmatched junction bases: 3. CDR3 residues: CASRGLAGGIEQFF. DNA for the CDR3: TGTGCCAGTAGGGGACTAGCGGGAGGTATTGAGCAGTTCTTC.

The table lists this clone with a count of one. One junction end disagrees with the germline gene, perhaps due to a read error. The gene calls are TRBV5-1 and TRBJ2-1; D gene ambiguous. Germline CDR1 is SGHRS and CDR2 is YFSETQ. The CDR3 spans 14 residues. The CDR3 here is CASSFGASNNEQFF. CDR3 sequence (DNA): TGCGCCAGCAGCTTTGGCGCCTCCAACAATGAGCAGTTCTTC. Supplemented by reference TRBV5-1 and TRBJ2-1, the full variable domain reads KAGVTQTPRYLIKTRGQQVTLSCSPISGHRSVSWYQQTPGQGLQFLFEYFSETQRNKGNFPGRFSGRQFSNSRSEMNVSTLELGDSALYLCASSFGASNNEQFFGPGTRLTVL.

CDR3 region: CASSGETNTGELFF. CDR3 coding DNA: TGCGCCAGCAGCGGAGAAACGAACACCGGGGAGCTGTTTTTT. V gene TRBV5-1 combines with J gene TRBJ2-2, with D unresolved. Germline V gene lookup returns CDR1 SGHRS and CDR2 YFSETQ. Trimming removed 4 bases from V and 0 bases from J, with 7 bases in between. This CDR3 region has 14 residues.

This chain connects TRBV19 to TRBJ1-2; TRBD1 might be the D (6 bases). This CDR3 comprises 14 residues. CDR1 is LNHDA and CDR2 is SQIVND in the germline V gene (reference sequence). Trimming removed 2 bases from V and 2 bases from J, with 9 bases in between. The CDR3 spells CASSITGSNYGYTF. The CDR3 DNA follows: TGTGCCAGTAGTATAACAGGGTCAAACTATGGCTACACCTTC.

This chain uses TRBV6-6 with TRBJ2-3; TRBD1 aligns across 10 bases. The CDR3 has 15 residues. Germline CDR1 MNHNY, CDR2 SVGAGI (reference sequence). V dropped 2 bases and J dropped 4; count of bases not matched to a gene: 3. The CDR3 is CASSYGGTGADTQYF. The CDR3 DNA follows: TGTGCCAGCAGTTACGGCGGGACAGGGGCAGATACGCAGTATTTT.

This clone was seen a few times. The V and J genes are TRBV5-4 and TRBJ2-5; unclear D gene. This CDR3 region has 13 residues. Trimming pared 1 base from V and 5 bases from J, leaving 9 bases between. CDR1 SGHNT and CDR2 YYREEE come from the germline V gene (reference sequence). The CDR3 nucleotides are TGTGCCAGCAGCTTGACGTTGGGGGAGACCCAGTACTTC. Its protein product is CASSLTLGETQYF.